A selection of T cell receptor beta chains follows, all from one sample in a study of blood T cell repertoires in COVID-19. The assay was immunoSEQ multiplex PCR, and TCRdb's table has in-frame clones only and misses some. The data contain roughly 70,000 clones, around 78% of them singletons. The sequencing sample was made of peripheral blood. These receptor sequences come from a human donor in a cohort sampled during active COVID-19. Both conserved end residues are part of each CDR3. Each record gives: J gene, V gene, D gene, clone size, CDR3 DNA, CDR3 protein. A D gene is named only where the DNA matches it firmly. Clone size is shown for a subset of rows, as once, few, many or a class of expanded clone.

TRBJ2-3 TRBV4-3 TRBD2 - TGCGCCAGCAGCCAATCTAGCGGGAGGACAGATACGCAGTATTTT CASSQSSGRTDTQYF
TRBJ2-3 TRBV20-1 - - TGCAGTGGCCTCACCACCGAGACGCAGTATTTT CSGLTTETQYF
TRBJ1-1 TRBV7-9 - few TGTGCCAGCAGCTTAATACAAGTTGAAGCTGAAGCTTTCTTT CASSLIQVEAEAFF
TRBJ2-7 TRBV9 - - TGTGCCAGCAGCGTAGAGGACAGCCCGTACGAGCAGTACTTC CASSVEDSPYEQYF
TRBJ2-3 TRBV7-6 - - TGTGCCAGCAGCTTAGGTCGGGCGGGGTCCCGCACAGATACGCAGTATTTT CASSLGRAGSRTDTQYF
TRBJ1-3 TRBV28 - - TGTGCCAGCAGCACCACAGGGTACGGAAACACCATATATTTT CASSTTGYGNTIYF
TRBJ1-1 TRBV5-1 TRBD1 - TGCGCCAGCAGCCAGATTACAGGGGGCGTGAACACTGAAGCTTTCTTT CASSQITGGVNTEAFF
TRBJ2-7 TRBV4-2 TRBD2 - TGTGCCAGCAGCCAAGCTAGACTAGCGGAATCCTACGAGCAGTACTTC CASSQARLAESYEQYF
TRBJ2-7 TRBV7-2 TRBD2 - TGTGCCAGCAGACAAGCCTTAGCGGGAGGGTACGGGGAGCAGTACTTC CASRQALAGGYGEQYF
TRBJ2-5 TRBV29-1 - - TGCAGCGTTGAACCGGAGGCCGACGAGTACTTC CSVEPEADEYF
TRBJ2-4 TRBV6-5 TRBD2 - TGTGCCACCCAGACTAGCGGGATAGCCAAAAACATTCAGTACTTC CATQTSGIAKNIQYF
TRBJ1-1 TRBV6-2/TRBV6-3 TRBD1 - TGTGCCAGCAGCCACAGGGGCGGGAACACTGAAGCTTTCTTT CASSHRGGNTEAFF
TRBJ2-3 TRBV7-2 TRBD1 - TGTGCCAGCCTCCGGGACAGGGGGCCAGATACGCAGTATTTT CASLRDRGPDTQYF
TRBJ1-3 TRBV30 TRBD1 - TGTGCCTGGAGTGGGACAGGGCTCTCTGGAAACACCATATATTTT CAWSGTGLSGNTIYF
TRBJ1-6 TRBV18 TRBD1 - TGTGCCAGCTCACCTGACAGGGACTCACCCCTCCACTTT CASSPDRDSPLHF
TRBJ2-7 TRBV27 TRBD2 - TGTGCCAGCAGTTCAGGGACTAGCGGGAGATGGTACGAGCAGTACTTC CASSSGTSGRWYEQYF
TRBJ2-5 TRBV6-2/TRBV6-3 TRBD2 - TGTGCCAGCAGTTACGGAGCGGGAGGGGTAGAGACCCAGTACTTC CASSYGAGGVETQYF
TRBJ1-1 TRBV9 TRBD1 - TGTGCCAGCACCCCCGGGACAGTGAACACTGAAGCTTTCTTT CASTPGTVNTEAFF
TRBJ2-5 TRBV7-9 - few TGTGCCAGCAGCTACGGAAGCGGACAAGAGACCCAGTACTTC CASSYGSGQETQYF
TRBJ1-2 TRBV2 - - TGTGCCAGCAGTGACAGGGTGCAGGGGGGCTACACCTTC CASSDRVQGGYTF
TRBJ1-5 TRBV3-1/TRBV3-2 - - TGTGCCAGCAGTAATGGGCCGGCGGGGGTGAGCCAGCCCCAGCATTTT CASSNGPAGVSQPQHF
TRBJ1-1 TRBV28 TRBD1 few TGTGCCAGCAGTCCTGGGGCCGGGACAGGGGAAATACCTGAAGCTTTCTTT CASSPGAGTGEIPEAFF
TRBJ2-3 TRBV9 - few TGTGCCAGCAGCGTAGTTTATAGCACAGATACGCAGTATTTT CASSVVYSTDTQYF
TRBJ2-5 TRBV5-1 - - TGCGCCAGCAGCTTGGCCCCAGGGGCTGGGGAGACCCAGTACTTC CASSLAPGAGETQYF
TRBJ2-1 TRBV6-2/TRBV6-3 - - TGTGCCAGCAGTTACCCGGGGACTCGCAATGAGCAGTTCTTC CASSYPGTRNEQFF
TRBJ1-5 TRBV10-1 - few TGCGCCAGCAGTGAAGGAGGGGACAATCAGCCCCAGCATTTT CASSEGGDNQPQHF
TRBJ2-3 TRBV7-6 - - TGTGCCAGCAGCTCCCCGACAGATACGCAGTATTTT CASSSPTDTQYF
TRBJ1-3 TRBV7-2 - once TGTGCCAGCAGCTTAGATCCCCTCCGACGGGGGTTTATCAACACCATATATTTT CASSLDPLRRGFINTIYF
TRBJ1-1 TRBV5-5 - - TGTGCCAGCAGCGCGGGCCTCGGAGGCGGGAACACTGAAGCTTTCTTT CASSAGLGGGNTEAFF
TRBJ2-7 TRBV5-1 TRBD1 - TGCGCCAGCAGCTTGGGACAGGGCGCCTACGAGCAGTACTTC CASSLGQGAYEQYF
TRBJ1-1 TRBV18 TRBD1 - TGTGCCAGCTCACCATTTGACAGGGTGGAAACTGAAGCTTTCTTT CASSPFDRVETEAFF
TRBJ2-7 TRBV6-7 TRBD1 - TGTGCCAGCAAGGACGACAGGGCCTACGAGCAGTACTTC CASKDDRAYEQYF
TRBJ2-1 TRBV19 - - TGTGCCACCCGAAATGGGGGCGCCTCCTACAATGAGCAGTTCTTC CATRNGGASYNEQFF
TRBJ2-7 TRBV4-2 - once TGTGCCAGCAGCCAAGATCTGGACTTTGACTACGAGCAGTACTTC CASSQDLDFDYEQYF
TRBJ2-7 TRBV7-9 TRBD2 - TGTGCCAGCCGCGGGAGGGCCGTCGGCTACGAGCAGTACTTC CASRGRAVGYEQYF
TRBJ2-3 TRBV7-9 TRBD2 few TGTGCCAGCAGCTTAGCACCAAGGACTAGCCGGTATTTT CASSLAPRTSRYF
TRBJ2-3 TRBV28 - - TGTGCCAGTGCAGGGCAACCCACAGATACGCAGTATTTT CASAGQPTDTQYF
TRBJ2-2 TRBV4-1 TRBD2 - TGCGCCAGCAGCCAAGCCGTGCTAGCGGGGACTGGGGAGCTGTTTTTT CASSQAVLAGTGELFF
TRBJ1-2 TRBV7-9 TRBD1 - TGTGCCAGCAGCTCAGGGACAGACCACTATGGCTACACCTTC CASSSGTDHYGYTF
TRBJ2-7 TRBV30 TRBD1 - TGTGCCTGGACCCAGACAGGGGGAGAGTACGAGCAGTACTTC CAWTQTGGEYEQYF
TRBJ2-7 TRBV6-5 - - TGTGCCAGCAGTTCCGACCCGACTAGATTGCGGTACGAGCAGTACTTC CASSSDPTRLRYEQYF
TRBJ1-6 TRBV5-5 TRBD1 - TGTGCCAGCAGCCTTACCGGGGACAGAGTTAATTCACCCCTCCACTTT CASSLTGDRVNSPLHF
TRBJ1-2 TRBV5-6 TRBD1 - TGTGCCAGCAGCTCACAGGGACAGGGGGCTGGCTACACCTTC CASSSQGQGAGYTF
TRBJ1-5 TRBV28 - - TGTGCCAGCAGTTTACTACGGAATCAGCCCCAGCATTTT CASSLLRNQPQHF
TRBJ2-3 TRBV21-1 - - TGTGCCAGCGGACGGACTAGCGGGAGGGCCCTGGGCACAGATACGCAGTATTTT CASGRTSGRALGTDTQYF
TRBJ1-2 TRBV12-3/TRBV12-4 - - TGTGCCAGCAGTTCAGAAAACTATGGCTACACCTTC CASSSENYGYTF
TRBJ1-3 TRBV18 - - TGTGCCAGCTCACCTCGGGGGGCTGGAAACACCATATATTTT CASSPRGAGNTIYF
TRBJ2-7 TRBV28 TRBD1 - TGTGCCGCCCCCTCGGTTTTATTGGGACAGATTTTCTACGAGCAGTACTTC CAAPSVLLGQIFYEQYF
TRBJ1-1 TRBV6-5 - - TGTGCCAGCAGTTCGACAGGAATGAACACTGAAGCTTTCTTT CASSSTGMNTEAFF